The rows below give T cell receptor beta chains drawn from one sample of a study of blood T cell repertoires in COVID-19. Assay used: immunoSEQ multiplex PCR; TCRdb lists only in-frame clones, some missing. The table records more than 35,000 clones, less than 70% of them present only once. The specimen was peripheral blood. These receptor sequences come from an elderly man with acute or convalescent COVID-19. Both conserved end residues are part of each CDR3. The D gene is left open where the match is weak. Rows may omit the clone size; those that give it use once, few, many or a size class.

J gene: TRBJ1-1; V gene: TRBV7-9; clone size: -; D gene: -; CDR3 DNA: TGTGCCAGCAGTCTACCAGGGATTCGCGAAGCTTTCTTT; CDR3 protein: CASSLPGIREAFF
J gene: TRBJ2-3; V gene: TRBV20-1; clone size: -; D gene: TRBD2; CDR3 DNA: TGCAGTGCTAGTCAAAGCGGGGGGGCAGGGGATACGCAGTATTTT; CDR3 protein: CSASQSGGAGDTQYF
J gene: TRBJ2-7; V gene: TRBV5-1; clone size: -; D gene: -; CDR3 DNA: TGCGCCAGCAGCTTGGAAGTCAGGGAAAGAGGTAGGGCCTACGAGCAGTACTTC; CDR3 protein: CASSLEVRERGRAYEQYF
J gene: TRBJ2-6; V gene: TRBV3-1/TRBV3-2; clone size: -; D gene: TRBD1; CDR3 DNA: TGTGCCAGCAGCCACCAAGGACAGGGCTACTCTGGGGCCAACGTCCTGACTTTC; CDR3 protein: CASSHQGQGYSGANVLTF
J gene: TRBJ2-7; V gene: TRBV6-5; clone size: -; D gene: TRBD2; CDR3 DNA: TGTGCCAGCAGGCTCCGGACTAGCGATGACTACGAGCAGTACTTC; CDR3 protein: CASRLRTSDDYEQYF
J gene: TRBJ2-3; V gene: TRBV6-2/TRBV6-3; clone size: -; D gene: -; CDR3 DNA: TGTGCCAGCAGTTCCCCATCCACAGGGTCCGCAGATACGCAGTATTTT; CDR3 protein: CASSSPSTGSADTQYF
J gene: TRBJ2-2; V gene: TRBV3-1/TRBV3-2; clone size: once; D gene: TRBD1; CDR3 DNA: TGTGCCAGCAGTAACAGGGGTCTCACCGGGGAGCTGTTTTTT; CDR3 protein: CASSNRGLTGELFF
J gene: TRBJ1-5; V gene: TRBV19; clone size: -; D gene: -; CDR3 DNA: TGTGCCAGTAGTATTCAAGAGAATCAGCCCCAGCATTTT; CDR3 protein: CASSIQENQPQHF
J gene: TRBJ1-6; V gene: TRBV6-1; clone size: once; D gene: -; CDR3 DNA: TGTGCCAGCAGTGACAGGGTTTTCAATTCACCCCTCCACTTT; CDR3 protein: CASSDRVFNSPLHF
J gene: TRBJ1-2; V gene: TRBV27; clone size: -; D gene: -; CDR3 DNA: TGTGCCAGCAGTTTATTAGCCACGACTAACTATGGCTACACCTTC; CDR3 protein: CASSLLATTNYGYTF
J gene: TRBJ1-2; V gene: TRBV5-5; clone size: -; D gene: -; CDR3 DNA: TGTGCCAGCAGCGGGGGACTTAACTATGGCTACACCTTC; CDR3 protein: CASSGGLNYGYTF
J gene: TRBJ2-1; V gene: TRBV1; clone size: -; D gene: -; CDR3 DNA: TGCACCAGCAGGCCCAGGGGTGAGCAGTTCTTC; CDR3 protein: CTSRPRGEQFF
J gene: TRBJ1-4; V gene: TRBV20-1; clone size: -; D gene: TRBD1; CDR3 DNA: TGCAGTGCTAGTCGGGAGACAGGGGACGAAAAACTGTTTTTT; CDR3 protein: CSASRETGDEKLFF
J gene: TRBJ2-7; V gene: TRBV6-4; clone size: -; D gene: -; CDR3 DNA: TGTGCCAGCAGTTGTTGGGGGACACCATCCTACGAGCAGTACTTC; CDR3 protein: CASSCWGTPSYEQYF
J gene: TRBJ1-3; V gene: TRBV5-1; clone size: -; D gene: -; CDR3 DNA: TGCGCCAGCAGCTCAACCTTCGGGGGAAACACCATATATTTT; CDR3 protein: CASSSTFGGNTIYF
J gene: TRBJ1-4; V gene: TRBV4-1; clone size: -; D gene: TRBD1; CDR3 DNA: TGCGCCAGCAGCCGGGGATGGGACAGGGGTTTAGAAAAACTGTTTTTT; CDR3 protein: CASSRGWDRGLEKLFF
J gene: TRBJ1-1; V gene: TRBV7-2; clone size: -; D gene: -; CDR3 DNA: TGTGCCAGCAGCCCAACAGGGTACTCCGGCACTGAAGCTTTCTTT; CDR3 protein: CASSPTGYSGTEAFF
J gene: TRBJ2-3; V gene: TRBV5-4; clone size: once; D gene: -; CDR3 DNA: TGTGCCAGCAGCAAATTGAGAGGCCTAGCGGACAGTAGCACAGATACGCAGTATTTT; CDR3 protein: CASSKLRGLADSSTDTQYF
J gene: TRBJ2-1; V gene: TRBV7-9; clone size: -; D gene: TRBD2; CDR3 DNA: TGTGCCAGCAGACCGAACGACTATAAGCGGGGGTACAATGAGCAGTTCTTC; CDR3 protein: CASRPNDYKRGYNEQFF
J gene: TRBJ2-5; V gene: TRBV7-2; clone size: -; D gene: -; CDR3 DNA: TGTGCCAGCAGCTTATTCCCTCCGGAGACCCAGTACTTC; CDR3 protein: CASSLFPPETQYF
J gene: TRBJ2-7; V gene: TRBV7-2; clone size: -; D gene: TRBD2; CDR3 DNA: TGTGCCAGCAGCTCACAGGGGACTAGCGGGATTTACGAGCAGTACTTC; CDR3 protein: CASSSQGTSGIYEQYF
J gene: TRBJ1-2; V gene: TRBV9; clone size: -; D gene: TRBD1; CDR3 DNA: TGTGCCAGCAGCGTAAAACAGGGGACAATAAGAATTACTATGCAAAGCTATGGCTACACCTTC; CDR3 protein: CASSVKQGTIRITMQSYGYTF
J gene: TRBJ1-5; V gene: TRBV2; clone size: -; D gene: -; CDR3 DNA: TGTGCCAGCAGTGAAAGGGAGGGGGTTGGTAATCAGCCCCAGCATTTT; CDR3 protein: CASSEREGVGNQPQHF
J gene: TRBJ2-4; V gene: TRBV5-6; clone size: -; D gene: -; CDR3 DNA: TGTGCCAGCAGCTTGATAGACAGGCAAAGGGGCATTCAGTACTTC; CDR3 protein: CASSLIDRQRGIQYF
J gene: TRBJ1-4; V gene: TRBV7-3; clone size: few; D gene: TRBD1; CDR3 DNA: TGTGCCAGCAGCTCCCCCGGGGGTACAGGGGGTTTTGGGGAAAAACTGTTTTTT; CDR3 protein: CASSSPGGTGGFGEKLFF
J gene: TRBJ2-1; V gene: TRBV2; clone size: few; D gene: TRBD2; CDR3 DNA: TGTGCCAGCAGTCTACTAGCGGGGGTATACAATGAGCAGTTCTTC; CDR3 protein: CASSLLAGVYNEQFF
J gene: TRBJ2-7; V gene: TRBV28; clone size: -; D gene: -; CDR3 DNA: TGTGCCAGCGCAGGGATGATTAGAAACTCCTACGAGCAGTACTTC; CDR3 protein: CASAGMIRNSYEQYF
J gene: TRBJ2-5; V gene: TRBV7-9; clone size: -; D gene: -; CDR3 DNA: TGTGCCAGCAGCTCGCTTGGGGGGGAGACCCAGTACTTC; CDR3 protein: CASSSLGGETQYF
J gene: TRBJ1-1; V gene: TRBV4-3; clone size: -; D gene: -; CDR3 DNA: TGCGCCAGCAGCCATAACAGGGACCGAAGTAAGAACACTGAAGCTTTCTTT; CDR3 protein: CASSHNRDRSKNTEAFF
J gene: TRBJ1-1; V gene: TRBV27; clone size: -; D gene: TRBD1; CDR3 DNA: TGTGCCAGCAGTCCGGTGAACAGGGGGCTGACTGAAGCTTTCTTT; CDR3 protein: CASSPVNRGLTEAFF
J gene: TRBJ2-7; V gene: TRBV6-5; clone size: -; D gene: TRBD1; CDR3 DNA: TGTGCCAGCAGACTGACAGGGGGAGAGCAGTACTTC; CDR3 protein: CASRLTGGEQYF
J gene: TRBJ2-5; V gene: TRBV2; clone size: -; D gene: -; CDR3 DNA: TGTGCCAGCAGTAAGGCGGTCGTAGAGACCCAGTACTTC; CDR3 protein: CASSKAVVETQYF
J gene: TRBJ1-1; V gene: TRBV18; clone size: -; D gene: -; CDR3 DNA: TGTGCCAGCTCACCAGGGGGGAAAGCTGAAGCTTTCTTT; CDR3 protein: CASSPGGKAEAFF
J gene: TRBJ2-3; V gene: TRBV9; clone size: -; D gene: -; CDR3 DNA: TGTGCCAGCAGCGTCTCCTGGCAGGGCGCAGATACGCAGTATTTT; CDR3 protein: CASSVSWQGADTQYF
J gene: TRBJ2-1; V gene: TRBV6-5; clone size: -; D gene: TRBD2; CDR3 DNA: TGTGCCAGCAGAGATCTAGCGGGGGGCTACAATGAGCAGTTCTTC; CDR3 protein: CASRDLAGGYNEQFF
J gene: TRBJ2-2; V gene: TRBV27; clone size: few; D gene: -; CDR3 DNA: TGTGCCAGCAGCCCCGAGATAACCGAACTCACCGGGGAGCTGTTTTTT; CDR3 protein: CASSPEITELTGELFF
J gene: TRBJ1-2; V gene: TRBV25-1; clone size: once; D gene: TRBD1; CDR3 DNA: TGTGCCAGCAGTGAAGTTCACAGGGGGGCGGATGGCTACACCTTC; CDR3 protein: CASSEVHRGADGYTF
J gene: TRBJ2-7; V gene: TRBV7-2; clone size: -; D gene: TRBD2; CDR3 DNA: TGTGCCAGCAGCTTAGCCGCGGGACTAGGGGGTTACGAGCAGTACTTC; CDR3 protein: CASSLAAGLGGYEQYF
J gene: TRBJ2-7; V gene: TRBV30; clone size: -; D gene: -; CDR3 DNA: TGTGCCTGGAGTAGGGGCTCGCCTTTCTACGAGCAGTACTTC; CDR3 protein: CAWSRGSPFYEQYF
J gene: TRBJ1-2; V gene: TRBV7-3; clone size: -; D gene: TRBD1; CDR3 DNA: TGTGCCAGCAGCCCCGCAGGGGGAAAGGGCTACACCTTC; CDR3 protein: CASSPAGGKGYTF
J gene: TRBJ1-5; V gene: TRBV24-1; clone size: -; D gene: TRBD1; CDR3 DNA: TGTGCCACCAGTGACTATACAGGGGAGAGAAGCAATCAGCCCCAGCATTTT; CDR3 protein: CATSDYTGERSNQPQHF
J gene: TRBJ2-1; V gene: TRBV19; clone size: -; D gene: -; CDR3 DNA: TGTGCCAGTAGTATTCTAGCCGTTTCCTACAATGAGCAGTTCTTC; CDR3 protein: CASSILAVSYNEQFF
J gene: TRBJ1-1; V gene: TRBV13; clone size: -; D gene: TRBD1; CDR3 DNA: TGTGCCAGCAGCTACCGGACAGGTCGGACTGAAGCTTTCTTT; CDR3 protein: CASSYRTGRTEAFF
J gene: TRBJ1-3; V gene: TRBV5-1; clone size: few; D gene: TRBD1; CDR3 DNA: TGCGCCAGCAGCTCGACAGGGGCGGGAAACACCATATATTTT; CDR3 protein: CASSSTGAGNTIYF
J gene: TRBJ1-2; V gene: TRBV12-3/TRBV12-4; clone size: many; D gene: TRBD1; CDR3 DNA: TGTGCCAGCAGTCGCCAGGGGGCAGATGGCTACACCTTC; CDR3 protein: CASSRQGADGYTF
J gene: TRBJ2-5; V gene: TRBV7-9; clone size: -; D gene: -; CDR3 DNA: TGTGCCAGCAGCTCCCTGGGACAAATCCAAGAGACCCAGTACTTC; CDR3 protein: CASSSLGQIQETQYF
J gene: TRBJ1-1; V gene: TRBV5-4; clone size: -; D gene: -; CDR3 DNA: TGTGCCAGCAGCTTTAGGACAAATAGGTACACTGAAGCTTTCTTT; CDR3 protein: CASSFRTNRYTEAFF